This TCR beta chain was identified in a study of T-cell reconstitution after alpha-beta-depleted transplantation in children. The authors prepared the TCRbeta library with unique molecular identifiers. TCRdb reprocessed the PCR reads with MiXCR, giving one entry per CDR3 protein. The repertoire holds some 390,000 distinct CDR3 sequences, with about a fifth as singletons. The CDR3 runs 15 residues. Germline CDR1 and CDR2: MDHEN and SYDVKM. V was clipped by 5 bases and J by 5 bases, with 18 bases between them. This specimen was PBMCs from the stem cell graft donor, taken from the stem cell graft. The sequence was obtained from a human donor who donated a stem cell graft to a child with acute myeloid leukemia. V usage is TRBV28 and J usage is TRBJ1-1, with a weak D call TRBD1 (5 bases). CDR3 DNA sequence: TGTGCCAGCAGTATGACAGTAGAGGGTGGGACTGAAGCTTTCTTT. Amino acids: CASSMTVEGGTEAFF.